This passage covers 23 T cell receptor beta chains from one sample sequenced in a study of human thymus T cells. Repertoires were generated with immunoSEQ multiplex PCR, while TCRdb's copy carries only in-frame clones and drops some. The data hold tens of thousands of clones, with over 85% observed a single time. Specimen: blood. The source of these receptors is a boy younger than two with a congenital heart defect but otherwise immunologically healthy.

This sequence joins TRBV19 and TRBJ2-1; 10 bases fit TRBD2. V trimming: 3 bases; J trimming: 7 bases; junction bases outside the gene matches: 6. Germline V CDR1 and CDR2: LNHDA, SQIVND (reference sequence). CDR3 length: 15 residues. The CDR3 region has the DNA TGTGCCAGTAGTATCCCAGCGGGGGGGTTTAATGAGCAGTTCTTC. The encoded protein is CASSIPAGGFNEQFF.

The rearrangement joins TRBV25-1 to TRBJ2-5, with D perhaps given as TRBD1 or TRBD2 (5 bases each). Per the germline V gene, CDR1 is MGHDK and CDR2 is SYGVNS. The CDR3 spans 16 residues. Trimming removed 2 bases at V and 0 bases at J, with 13 bases between. CDR3 protein: CASSEGRGAYQETQYF. The CDR3 DNA is TGTGCCAGCAGTGAAGGCCGGGGCGCCTACCAAGAGACCCAGTACTTC.

The genes are TRBV4-2 and TRBJ2-1, with 8 bases that match TRBD2. CDR3 length: 18 amino acids. Germline values: CDR1 LGHNA, CDR2 YNFKEQ. The J segment lost 8 bases and the V segment lost 0 bases, leaving 15 bases of the junction unmatched. The CDR3 loop is CASSQDRRRAGGGHEQFF. CDR3 bases: TGTGCCAGCAGCCAAGATCGACGAAGGGCGGGGGGAGGTCATGAGCAGTTCTTC.

On this clone itself: At one of its ends the junction is not consistent with the germline gene, which may arise from a read error. This rearrangement joins TRBV7-7 to TRBJ1-2, with TRBD1 matching 8 bases. Germline loops: CDR1 SSHAT, CDR2 FNYEAQ (reference sequence). The CDR3 contains 12 residues. The chain's CDR3 is CASRLTGDGYTF. The CDR3 DNA is TGTGCTAGCAGATTGACAGGGGACGGCTACACCTTC.

This sequence joins TRBV7-2 and TRBJ2-3; D gene uncertain. The CDR3 length is 13 residues. In germline, CDR1 is SGHTA, CDR2 FQGNSA. Trimming removed 3 bases at V and 2 bases at J, with 6 bases between. The CDR3 DNA reads TGTGCCAGCAGCTTTTACCCCACAGATACGCAGTATTTT. Amino acid sequence: CASSFYPTDTQYF.

This chain links TRBV4-1 with TRBJ2-5; D is possibly TRBD2 (6 bases). V shed 0 bases and J shed 4 bases, with 18 bases lying between them. The CDR3 loop spans 17 amino acids. Germline V gene lookup returns CDR1 MGHRA and CDR2 YSYEKL. The CDR3 nucleotides are TGCGCCAGCAGCCAAGACGGAGGGGCCGGACGGCGAGAGACCCAGTACTTC. Translated, it gives CASSQDGGAGRRETQYF.

The chain has TRBV5-4 and TRBJ2-5; no clear D. This CDR3 is built from 14 residues. CDR1 and CDR2 (germline): SGHNT, YYREEE (reference sequence). The V end was cut by 0 bases, the J end by 1 base, with 7 bases between. The DNA of the CDR3 is TGTGCCAGCAGCTTGGTGGGGTCCCAAGAGACCCAGTACTTC. Amino acid sequence: CASSLVGSQETQYF.

The rearrangement uses TRBV6-5 and TRBJ2-2, with D perhaps being TRBD1 or TRBD2 (6 bases each). Trimming left V 7 bases short and J 1 base short, with 10 bases between. CDR1 and CDR2 (germline): MNHEY, SVGAGI. The CDR3 has 14 amino acids. CDR3 sequence: CASTGGGNTGELFF. DNA of the CDR3: TGTGCCAGCACCGGGGGCGGGAACACCGGGGAGCTGTTTTTT.

The chain is built from TRBV12-5 and TRBJ2-3; D may match TRBD1 or TRBD2 (5 bases each). The CDR3 has 15 residues. Germline V gene sequence: CDR1 LGHNT, CDR2 FRNRAP. The V end was cut by 5 bases, the J end by 2 bases, with 14 bases between. This CDR3 is CASGVSGPNTDTQYF. Written as DNA, the CDR3 is TGTGCTAGTGGTGTCTCGGGACCCAACACAGATACGCAGTATTTT.

V and J are TRBV4-1 and TRBJ1-1; D is uncertain. The V gene's germline CDR1 is MGHRA and CDR2 YSYEKL. V lost 1 base, J lost 1 base, and 7 bases lay in between. The CDR3 consists of 14 residues. The CDR3 spells CASSQVAGNTEAFF. CDR3 coding DNA: TGCGCCAGCAGCCAAGTGGCGGGGAACACTGAAGCTTTCTTT.

The chain uses TRBV6-1 and TRBJ2-5, with a weak D call TRBD2 (5 bases). There are 14 residues in the CDR3. The ends were cut back, 4 bases at V and 5 bases at J, with 14 bases in the middle. The V gene's germline CDR1 is MNHNS and CDR2 SASEGT. CDR3 nucleotide sequence: TGTGCCAGCAGTGGGGCCTCTAGCTGGGAGACCCAGTACTTC. As protein: CASSGASSWETQYF.

J is TRBJ2-3 and V is TRBV7-2, with TRBD1 matching 9 bases. This CDR3 has 14 residues. J gave up 6 bases and V 3 bases, and 4 bases lay outside the gene matches. Per germline, CDR1 SGHTA and CDR2 FQGNSA. The CDR3 bases are TGTGCCAGCAGCTTTGACAGGGGGAAGGATACGCAGTATTTT. It yields the protein CASSFDRGKDTQYF.

J is TRBJ1-5 and V is TRBV28; maybe TRBD1 (5 bases). The CDR3 runs 18 residues. The V gene's germline CDR1 is MDHEN and CDR2 SYDVKM. Trimming removed 4 bases at V and 0 bases at J, with 19 bases between. CDR3 nucleotides: TGTGCCAGCAGTTCTGTGGGGCAGGGCATTTATAGCAATCAGCCCCAGCATTTT. Translation gives CASSSVGQGIYSNQPQHF.

The rearrangement uses TRBV23-1 and TRBJ2-3; TRBD1 matches at 10 bases. TRBV23-1 is identified as an open reading frame with a role that is uncertain. The CDR3 consists of 18 residues. J was trimmed by 1 base and V by 6 bases; bases with no gene match: 13. In nucleotides, the CDR3 is TGCGCCAGCAGACCCGACAGGGGGCGACTAGAGGGCACAGATACGCAGTATTTT. It is translated as CASRPDRGRLEGTDTQYF.

The chain couples TRBV2 to TRBJ1-1; tentative D call: TRBD1 (6 bases). There are 15 residues in the CDR3. Germline values: CDR1 SNHLY, CDR2 FYNNEI. Trimming left V 2 bases short and J 3 bases short, with 13 bases between. CDR3 sequence reads: CASSESGAGDTEAFF. CDR3 coding DNA: TGTGCCAGCAGTGAATCTGGGGCAGGGGACACTGAAGCTTTCTTT. Full variable domain (outside the CDR3, taken from reference TRBV2 and TRBJ1-1): EPEVTQTPSHQVTQMGQEVILRCVPISNHLYFYWYRQILGQKVEFLVSFYNNEISEKSEIFDDQFSVERPDGSNFTLKIRSTKLEDSAMYFCASSESGAGDTEAFFGQGTRLTVV.

The V call is TRBV10-2, the J call TRBJ2-1, with D perhaps given as TRBD1 or TRBD2 (6 bases each). Trimming stripped 0 bases from V and 10 bases from J, with 13 bases between. The germline V gene encodes CDR1 WSHSY and CDR2 SAAADI. This CDR3 has 14 amino acids. The DNA of the CDR3 is TGCGCCAGCAGTGAGTCCGGGGGCGCAGGCGAGCAGTTCTTC. It specifies CASSESGGAGEQFF.

The chain employs TRBV2 and TRBJ2-7, with 7 bases aligning to TRBD2. With 3 bases clipped from V and 0 bases from J, the junction kept 2 bases outside the gene matches. Germline-derived CDR1 and CDR2 are SNHLY and FYNNEI. The CDR3 runs 14 residues. In nucleotides, the CDR3 is TGTGCCAGCAGTGAGCGGACTAGCTCCTACGAGCAGTACTTC. It encodes CASSERTSSYEQYF.

The chain joins TRBV21-1 to TRBJ1-1. TRBV21-1 is a recognized pseudogene. This CDR3 has 10 amino acids. CDR3 DNA sequence: TGTGCCAGCATCGGAGATGAAGCTTTCTTT. This gives the protein CASIGDEAFF.

The chain couples TRBV2 to TRBJ2-5; tentative D call: TRBD2 (5 bases). V was cut by 3 bases and J by 4 bases, with 6 bases left in between. CDR1 is SNHLY and CDR2 is FYNNEI in the germline V gene. The CDR3 is 12 residues long. The CDR3 DNA reads as TGTGCCAGCAGTGAGGCGGGAGAGACCCAGTACTTC. Encoded protein: CASSEAGETQYF.

The chain combines TRBV5-5 with TRBJ1-2, with D possibly TRBD1 on 5 matching bases. Germline loops: CDR1 SGHKS, CDR2 YYEKEE (reference sequence). The CDR3 contains 13 residues. The ends were cut back, 4 bases at V and 4 bases at J, with 11 bases in the middle. In DNA, the CDR3 is TGTGCCAGCAGCCCCCGCGGGGCCTATGGCTACACCTTC. Translated, it gives CASSPRGAYGYTF.

The chain couples TRBV5-1 to TRBJ2-3, with D perhaps matching TRBD2 (6 bases). Germline lookup yields CDR1 SGHRS and CDR2 YFSETQ. V was pared by 1 base and J by 3 bases, with 15 bases between. The CDR3 runs 16 residues. CDR3 in amino acids: CASSLPGLSGTDTQYF. The CDR3 DNA reads as TGCGCCAGCAGCTTGCCCGGACTAAGTGGGACAGATACGCAGTATTTT.

The chain links TRBV2 to TRBJ1-2; D gene ambiguous. Trimming removed 6 bases from V and 0 bases from J, with 11 bases in between. Looked up from germline, CDR1 is SNHLY and CDR2 is FYNNEI. This CDR3 has 14 residues. DNA of the CDR3: TGTGCCAGCAGCGAGACTGTTTCTAACTATGGCTACACCTTC. Translating gives CASSETVSNYGYTF.

In nucleotides, the CDR3 is TGTGCCAGCGGAGATACAGGGGGCAATCAGCCCCAGCATTTT. It yields the protein CASGDTGGNQPQHF. The chain is built from TRBV6-5 and TRBJ1-5; 7 bases match TRBD1. This CDR3 is built from 14 residues. The germline V gene has CDR1 MNHEY and CDR2 SVGAGI. The V gene end was trimmed by 8 bases and the J gene end by 2 bases; junction bases not matched to a gene: 6.